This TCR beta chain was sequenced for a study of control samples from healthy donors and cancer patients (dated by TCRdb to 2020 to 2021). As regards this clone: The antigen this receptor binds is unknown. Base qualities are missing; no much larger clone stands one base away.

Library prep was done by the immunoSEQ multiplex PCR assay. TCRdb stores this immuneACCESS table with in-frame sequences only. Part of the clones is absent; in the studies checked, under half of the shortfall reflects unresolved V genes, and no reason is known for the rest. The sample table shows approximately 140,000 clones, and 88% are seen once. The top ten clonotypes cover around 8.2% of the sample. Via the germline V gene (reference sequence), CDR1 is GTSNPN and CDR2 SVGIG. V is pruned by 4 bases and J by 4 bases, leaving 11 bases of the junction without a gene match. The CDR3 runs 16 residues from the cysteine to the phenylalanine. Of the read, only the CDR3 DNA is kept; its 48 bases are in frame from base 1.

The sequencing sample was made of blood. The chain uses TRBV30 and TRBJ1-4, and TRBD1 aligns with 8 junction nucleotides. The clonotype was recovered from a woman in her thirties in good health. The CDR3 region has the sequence CAWNRPGTGRNEKLFF. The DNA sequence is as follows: TGTGCCTGGAATCGACCCGGGACAGGACGTAATGAAAAACTGTTTTTT. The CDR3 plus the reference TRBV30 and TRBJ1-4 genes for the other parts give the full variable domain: SQTIHQWPATLVQPVGSPLSLECTVEGTSNPNLYWYRQAAGRGLQLLFYSVGIGQISSEVPQNLSASRPQDRQFILSSKKLLLSDSGFYLCAWNRPGTGRNEKLFFGSGTQLSVL.